These 15 T cell receptor beta chains were sequenced from one sample in a study of OX40 agonist ivuxolimab in advanced cancers. Using immunoSEQ multiplex PCR, the repertoire was profiled, and TCRdb retains in-frame clones only, with some absent. The table shows approximately 25,000 clones, with 80% to 85% occurring only once. Sequenced here: CD4+ or CD8+ T cells sorted from blood, sampled in a trial of the OX40 agonist ivuxolimab. These receptors originate from an adult with an advanced solid tumor such as melanoma, head and neck, liver or kidney cancer.

This rearrangement joins TRBV29-1 to TRBJ2-5; 11 nucleotides match TRBD1. This CDR3 is 14 amino acids long. Germline CDR1 and CDR2: SQVTM and ANQGSEA. V shed 7 bases, J shed 5 bases, and the junction held 9 bases outside the gene matches. The CDR3 coding sequence is TGCAGCGCAGCCGGGACAGGGGGTTCGGAGACCCAGTACTTC. It codes for CSAAGTGGSETQYF.

The chain uses TRBV4-2 and TRBJ2-3; D unresolved. Germline V lookup: CDR1 LGHNA, CDR2 YNFKEQ. The CDR3 consists of 14 residues. Trimming pared 1 base from V and 3 bases from J, leaving 8 bases between. In DNA form, the CDR3 reads TGTGCCAGCAGCCAAGTATCAGCAACAGATACGCAGTATTTT. This encodes CASSQVSATDTQYF.

This clone has just one count. The CDR3 bases are TGTGCCAGCAGTTACTTAAAAGGGGCCTCGGAGACCCAGTACTTC. This gives the protein CASSYLKGASETQYF. The chain couples TRBV6-5 to TRBJ2-5; D might be TRBD1 (5 bases). Trimming took off 1 base at V and 5 bases at J, with 14 bases between the two ends. CDR1 is MNHEY and CDR2 is SVGAGI in the germline V gene. CDR3 size: 15 residues.

This chain links TRBV7-9 with TRBJ1-6; 7 nucleotides align to TRBD1. CDR3 length: 16 amino acids. The germline V gene encodes CDR1 SEHNR and CDR2 FQNEAQ (reference sequence). The V and J ends lost 2 bases and 6 bases, in that order; junction bases with no gene match: 7. CDR3 in amino acids: CASSLTLYRGNSPLHF. CDR3 in DNA: TGTGCCAGCAGCTTAACGTTGTACAGGGGTAATTCACCCCTCCACTTT.

The CDR3 bases are TGTGCCACCAGCAGAGCCCTACCGGGACAGGGGGCTGGGGCCAACGTCCTGACTTTC. Its protein is CATSRALPGQGAGANVLTF. The chain couples TRBV15 to TRBJ2-6; 11 nucleotides match TRBD1. V shed 1 base and J 2 bases; nucleotides not matched to a gene: 7. This CDR3 has 19 amino acids. Germline V gene sequence: CDR1 LNHNV, CDR2 YYDKDF (reference sequence).

The chain combines TRBV19 with TRBJ2-7, with no clear D. With 7 bases removed from V and 1 base from J, the gap between germline ends came to 14 bases. The CDR3 spans 14 residues. Per germline, CDR1 LNHDA and CDR2 SQIVND (reference sequence). CDR3 region: CASTLTIASYEQYF. In DNA form, the CDR3 reads TGTGCCAGTACCCTCACAATTGCATCCTACGAGCAGTACTTC.

This chain links TRBV29-1 with TRBJ2-7; 7 bases map to TRBD1. The CDR3 is 13 residues long. V trimming: 7 bases; J trimming: 3 bases; junction bases outside the gene matches: 9. Germline CDR1 reads SQVTM; CDR2 reads ANQGSEA. In nucleotides, the CDR3 is TGCAGCGCCGAGACAGGGATTGGCTACGAGCAGTACTTC. It yields the protein CSAETGIGYEQYF.

The chain employs TRBV9 and TRBJ1-1; 9 bases are a match to TRBD1. Germline V gene data show CDR1 as SGDLS and CDR2 as YYNGEE. CDR3 length: 15 amino acids. Trimming cost V 0 bases and J 4 bases; bases outside gene matches: 4. This CDR3 reads CASSVERTGATEAFF. The CDR3 bases are TGTGCCAGCAGCGTAGAAAGGACAGGGGCCACTGAAGCTTTCTTT.

About this clone: The identical CDR3 is also encoded by other nucleotide sequences in the sample. V gene TRBV2 combines with J gene TRBJ2-1, with D perhaps TRBD1 or TRBD2 (5 bases each). Germline CDR1 and CDR2: SNHLY and FYNNEI. Trimming stripped 3 bases from V and 2 bases from J, with 5 bases between. This CDR3 is built from 13 residues. CDR3 sequence: CASSEGAYNEQFF. The CDR3 DNA follows: TGTGCCAGCAGTGAGGGGGCCTACAATGAGCAGTTCTTC.

This clone was counted once. The CDR3 DNA sequence: TGTGCCAGCAGTTTATCGACGGTTCCCTACAATGAGCAGTTCTTC. Amino acids: CASSLSTVPYNEQFF. The V call is TRBV27, the J call TRBJ2-1, with D unclear. The V gene lost 0 bases and the J gene lost 2 bases, with 8 bases spanning the gap. CDR1 is MNHEY and CDR2 is SMNVEV in the germline V gene (reference sequence). The CDR3 extends over 15 amino acids.

This clone was counted once. This chain links TRBV9 with TRBJ2-6; TRBD2 is a possible D gene (5 bases). CDR3 size: 18 residues. Germline-derived CDR1 and CDR2 are SGDLS and YYNGEE. V was cut by 4 bases and J by 0 bases, with 17 bases left in between. The CDR3 is CASSPRAADYSGANVLTF. The CDR3 bases are TGTGCCAGCAGCCCCCGGGCAGCGGATTACTCTGGGGCCAACGTCCTGACTTTC.

A few counts support this clone. The rearrangement uses TRBV11-2 and TRBJ2-7; TRBD1 might be the D (6 bases). This CDR3 region has 14 residues. The V gene lost 1 base and the J gene lost 3 bases, with 10 bases spanning the gap. From germline, CDR1 is SGHAT and CDR2 FQNNGV. The CDR3 spells CASSLGAGDYEQYF. CDR3 DNA: TGTGCCAGCAGCTTAGGGGCAGGGGACTACGAGCAGTACTTC.

V and J are TRBV2 and TRBJ1-4; TRBD1 is a possible D gene (6 bases). Per germline, CDR1 SNHLY and CDR2 FYNNEI. The ends were cut back, 6 bases at V and 8 bases at J, with 19 bases in the middle. This CDR3 region has 15 residues. The CDR3 DNA sequence: TGTGCCAGCAGCGACCGGAGGGGGGCTCAAGAAAAACTGTTTTTT. Translated, it gives CASSDRRGAQEKLFF.

The chain joins TRBV5-1 to TRBJ2-5; 7 bases agree with TRBD2. CDR1 SGHRS and CDR2 YFSETQ come from the germline V gene. V lost 4 bases to trimming and J lost 5 bases; unmatched junction nucleotides: 5. The CDR3 loop spans 13 amino acids. DNA for the CDR3: TGCGCCAGCAGCGCTGGACTAGGGGAGACCCAGTACTTC. This gives the protein CASSAGLGETQYF. The full variable domain, rest sourced from reference TRBV5-1 and TRBJ2-5, is KAGVTQTPRYLIKTRGQQVTLSCSPISGHRSVSWYQQTPGQGLQFLFEYFSETQRNKGNFPGRFSGRQFSNSRSEMNVSTLELGDSALYLCASSAGLGETQYFGPGTRLLVL.

The V call is TRBV10-3, the J call TRBJ2-7; the D gene is possibly TRBD1 (5 bases). The germline V and J ends were trimmed by 8 bases and 5 bases, with 10 bases remaining between them. Looked up from germline, CDR1 is ENHRY and CDR2 is SYGVKD. This CDR3 is built from 11 residues. CDR3 nucleotides: TGTGCCATCGGCCAGGGTCACGAGCAGTACTTC. Its translation is CAIGQGHEQYF.